This TCR beta chain was documented in a study of cytomegalovirus exposure and HLA in healthy donors. PCR amplification relied on 60 Vbeta primers (plus 13 Jbeta primers). Clones were read by immunoSEQ multiplex PCR, and TCRdb kept only the in-frame ones, dropping some. The sample has some 190,000 clones, 75% to 90% seen once. Study results and caveats: Certain indistinguishable V segments, among them TRBV6-2 and TRBV6-3, were excluded.

Every donor was a healthy person donating bone marrow. The CDR3 contains 14 residues. V lost 4 bases and J lost 8, with 18 bases in between. In germline, CDR1 is SGDLS, CDR2 YYNGEE. A remark on this clone: Its antigen is undetermined.

This chain connects TRBV9 to TRBJ1-1; D gene uncertain. Sequencing was carried out using PBMCs. The receptor was isolated from a boy aged 2-15 years in good health and CMV-seronegative. The CDR3 spells CASSPQDEGYEAFF. The CDR3, as DNA: TGTGCCAGCAGCCCTCAGGACGAGGGCTACGAAGCTTTCTTT.